This TCR beta chain appears in the sequencing data of a study of control samples from healthy donors and cancer patients. Germline CDR1 SGHDN, CDR2 FVKESK. The CDR3 has 16 amino acids. Between the trimmed V and J ends, which lost 0 bases and 1 base, there was a span of 10 bases. Assay: immunoSEQ multiplex PCR; the TCRdb copy retains only in-frame clones and omits some. The table has approximately 170,000 clones, 90% seen once. The clonotype originates from a woman aged 45-65 years in good health. Sequenced input: blood. The chain combines TRBV14 with TRBJ2-1; D gene unclear. The CDR3 DNA reads as TGTGCCAGCAGCCAAGATCAAGGTTTATCCTACAATGAGCAGTTCTTC. Translating gives CASSQDQGLSYNEQFF.